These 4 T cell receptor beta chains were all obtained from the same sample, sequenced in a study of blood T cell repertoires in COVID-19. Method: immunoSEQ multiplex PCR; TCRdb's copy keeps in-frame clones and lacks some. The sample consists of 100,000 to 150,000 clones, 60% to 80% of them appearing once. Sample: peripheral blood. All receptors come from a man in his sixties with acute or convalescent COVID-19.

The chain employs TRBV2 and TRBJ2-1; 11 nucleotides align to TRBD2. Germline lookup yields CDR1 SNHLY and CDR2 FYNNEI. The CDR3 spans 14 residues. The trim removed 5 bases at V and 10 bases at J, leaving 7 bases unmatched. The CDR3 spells CASSKDSGGDEQFF. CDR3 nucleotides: TGTGCCAGCAGTAAGGATAGCGGGGGGGACGAGCAGTTCTTC.

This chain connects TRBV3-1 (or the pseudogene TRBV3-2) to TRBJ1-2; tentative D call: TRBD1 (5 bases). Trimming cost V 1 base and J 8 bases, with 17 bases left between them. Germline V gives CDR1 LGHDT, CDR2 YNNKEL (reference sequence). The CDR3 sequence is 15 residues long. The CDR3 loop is CASSQVAGPGGGYTF. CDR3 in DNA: TGTGCCAGCAGCCAAGTAGCTGGGCCCGGGGGGGGCTACACCTTC.

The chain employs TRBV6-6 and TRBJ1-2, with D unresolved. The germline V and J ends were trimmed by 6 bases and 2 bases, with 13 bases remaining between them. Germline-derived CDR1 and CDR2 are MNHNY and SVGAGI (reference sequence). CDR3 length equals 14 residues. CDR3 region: CASRTNEQNYGYTF. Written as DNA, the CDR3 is TGTGCCAGCAGGACTAACGAGCAGAACTATGGCTACACCTTC.

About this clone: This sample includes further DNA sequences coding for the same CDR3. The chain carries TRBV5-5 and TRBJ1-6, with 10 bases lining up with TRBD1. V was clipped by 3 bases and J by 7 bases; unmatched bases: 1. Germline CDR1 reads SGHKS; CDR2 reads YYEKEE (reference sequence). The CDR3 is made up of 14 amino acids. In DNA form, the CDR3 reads TGTGCCAGCAGCTCGGACAGGGGGAATTCACCCCTCCACTTT. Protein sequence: CASSSDRGNSPLHF.